These 23 T cell receptor beta chains came from one sample sequenced in a study of control samples from healthy donors and cancer patients (dated by TCRdb to the early 2020s). Libraries came from the immunoSEQ multiplex PCR assay. The table comes from immuneACCESS by way of TCRdb, which keeps in-frame sequences with V and J called. Part of the clones is missing from these tables; in studies checked, under half for an unresolved V gene and the rest for unknown reasons. The sample yields about 120,000 clones; approximately 90% were counted once. The ten biggest clones cover around 3.4% of the sample. The sequenced sample was blood. Receptors originate from a middle-aged man in good health.

This chain joins TRBV7-9 and TRBJ1-1; D not certain. Germline values: CDR1 SEHNR, CDR2 FQNEAQ (reference sequence). V was cut by 5 bases and J by 1 base, with 17 bases left in between. The CDR3 loop spans 16 amino acids. The CDR3 DNA is TGTGCCAGCAGCCAACGAGGCGGCAAGGCGAACACTGAAGCTTTCTTT. It codes for CASSQRGGKANTEAFF. Based on the CDR3 plus reference TRBV7-9 and TRBJ1-1, the full variable domain is DTGVSQNPRHKITKRGQNVTFRCDPISEHNRLYWYRQTLGQGPEFLTYFQNEAQLEKSRLLSDRFSAERPKGSFSTLEIQRTEQGDSAMYLCASSQRGGKANTEAFFGQGTRLTVV.

J is TRBJ2-1 and V is TRBV6-2 or TRBV6-3, with D perhaps given as TRBD1 or TRBD2 (6 bases each). Trimming pared 0 bases from V and 3 bases from J, leaving 9 bases between. The germline V gene encodes CDR1 MNHEY and CDR2 SVGEGT. The CDR3 has 15 amino acids. In DNA form, the CDR3 reads TGTGCCAGCAGTTACTCGGGGGGCCACTACAATGAGCAGTTCTTC. This codes for CASSYSGGHYNEQFF.

The chain has TRBV11-2 and TRBJ2-7, with D perhaps TRBD1 (5 bases). Germline V lookup: CDR1 SGHAT, CDR2 FQNNGV. The CDR3 is 14 residues long. V was cut by 6 bases and J by 0 bases, with 12 bases left in between. CDR3 sequence reads: CASSRQSSSYEQYF. The CDR3 DNA follows: TGTGCCAGCAGTAGACAGTCCAGCTCCTACGAGCAGTACTTC.

The CDR3 DNA sequence: TGTGCCACCAGTGATTCCCGGGGGGCCAACACCGGGGAGCTGTTTTTT. It yields the protein CATSDSRGANTGELFF. V gene TRBV24-1 combines with J gene TRBJ2-2, with D possibly matching TRBD2 (7 bases). Germline assignment: CDR1 KGHDR and CDR2 SFDVKD. V shed 2 bases and J shed 2 bases, with 11 bases lying between them. The CDR3 is made up of 16 amino acids.

V is TRBV6-6 and J is TRBJ1-2; D might be TRBD1 (6 bases). The V end was cut by 5 bases, the J end by 4 bases, with 17 bases between. The CDR3 is made up of 15 amino acids. Germline V gene lookup returns CDR1 MNHNY and CDR2 SVGAGI (reference sequence). Written as DNA, the CDR3 is TGTGCCAGCAGTAGCCGCGAGGGGGTGATCTATGGCTACACCTTC. Translation: CASSSREGVIYGYTF.

This clone was counted a few times. The chain is built from TRBV14 and TRBJ2-7; D possibly matches TRBD1 or TRBD2 (5 bases each). V was pared by 3 bases and J by 3 bases, with 15 bases between. CDR3 length: 15 residues. CDR1 and CDR2 from the germline V gene are SGHDN and FVKESK. The CDR3 DNA sequence: TGTGCCAGCAGCCAGCCGTACGGGACCCGCTACGAGCAGTACTTC. Translating it yields CASSQPYGTRYEQYF.

V gene TRBV18 combines with J gene TRBJ2-2; 15 nucleotides align to TRBD2. V lost 4 bases and J lost 0; bases outside the gene matches: 0. Germline V lookup: CDR1 KGHSH, CDR2 LQKENI. The CDR3 is made up of 17 amino acids. Here the CDR3 reads CASSRTSGGANTGELFF. CDR3 in DNA: TGTGCCAGCTCACGGACTAGCGGGGGGGCGAACACCGGGGAGCTGTTTTTT.

The CDR3 DNA sequence: TGTGCCAGCAGCTTATACGACAGCACTGAAGCTTTCTTT. Protein: CASSLYDSTEAFF. This chain connects TRBV7-2 to TRBJ1-1; weak D call: TRBD1 (5 bases). V shed 2 bases and J shed 4 bases, with 8 bases lying between them. Looked up from germline, CDR1 is SGHTA and CDR2 is FQGNSA. The CDR3 is made up of 13 amino acids.

V is TRBV29-1 and J is TRBJ2-2; D remains unclear. CDR1 is SQVTM, CDR2 ANQGSEA, per germline. This CDR3 contains 13 residues. The ends were cut back, 1 base at V and 4 bases at J, with 7 bases in the middle. The CDR3 sequence is CSVEGLATGELFF. The CDR3 DNA reads as TGCAGCGTTGAAGGTCTGGCCACCGGGGAGCTGTTTTTT.

The rearrangement joins TRBV2 to TRBJ1-2, with D unresolved. The V end was cut by 7 bases, the J end by 0 bases, with 18 bases between. The CDR3 runs 16 residues. Germline loops: CDR1 SNHLY, CDR2 FYNNEI. This CDR3 reads CASTTGIRIANYGYTF. CDR3 bases: TGTGCCAGCACAACTGGGATACGGATTGCTAACTATGGCTACACCTTC.

This chain connects TRBV24-1 to TRBJ1-2; the D is unclear. CDR1 is KGHDR, CDR2 SFDVKD, per germline. The V gene lost 0 bases and the J gene lost 3 bases, with 7 bases spanning the gap. This CDR3 is built from 14 residues. The CDR3 region has the DNA TGTGCCACCAGTGATTTGAACAGCTACTATGGCTACACCTTC. It codes for CATSDLNSYYGYTF.

The sample holds one count of this clone. V gene TRBV30 combines with J gene TRBJ1-5; D is undetermined. CDR3 length equals 13 residues. V lost 1 base and J 1 base, leaving 5 bases between the germline ends. Germline CDR1 and CDR2: GTSNPN and SVGIG (reference sequence). CDR3 loop: CAWSDYSNQPQHF. CDR3 nucleotide sequence: TGTGCCTGGAGTGACTACAGCAATCAGCCCCAGCATTTT.

V usage is TRBV6-5 and J usage is TRBJ2-7; 7 bases are a match to TRBD2. In germline, CDR1 is MNHEY, CDR2 SVGAGI. CDR3 length: 13 amino acids. The V gene end was trimmed by 7 bases and the J gene end by 3 bases; junction bases not matched to a gene: 6. The CDR3: CASKRGHFYEQYF. The CDR3 DNA reads as TGTGCCAGCAAGCGGGGCCACTTCTACGAGCAGTACTTC.

The chain recombines TRBV11-2 with TRBJ2-3, with 12 bases lining up with TRBD1. The germline V gene has CDR1 SGHAT and CDR2 FQNNGV. After removal of 4 bases from V and 6 bases from J, the junction contained 5 bases not matched to a gene. The CDR3 contains 15 residues. In nucleotides, the CDR3 is TGTGCCAGCAGCTCCGGGACAGGGGGCTGGGATACGCAGTATTTT. As protein: CASSSGTGGWDTQYF.

The rearrangement uses TRBV4-2 and TRBJ2-1; 15 bases align to TRBD2. CDR1 and CDR2 from the germline V gene are LGHNA and YNFKEQ. The V and J ends lost 4 bases and 0 bases, in that order; junction bases with no gene match: 4. The CDR3 totals 18 residues. CDR3 sequence (DNA): TGTGCCAGCAGCCCCGGACTAGCGGGGGGGAGCTCCTACAATGAGCAGTTCTTC. Its translation: CASSPGLAGGSSYNEQFF.

This chain joins TRBV2 and TRBJ1-4; 9 bases are a match to TRBD1. The J segment lost 8 bases and the V segment lost 6 bases, leaving 7 bases of the junction unmatched. Germline V gene sequence: CDR1 SNHLY, CDR2 FYNNEI. This CDR3 has 14 residues. In DNA, the CDR3 is TGTGCCAGCAGCCAACAGGGGGCCTGGGAAAAACTGTTTTTT. It specifies CASSQQGAWEKLFF. Full variable domain (rest looked up from reference TRBV2 and TRBJ1-4): EPEVTQTPSHQVTQMGQEVILRCVPISNHLYFYWYRQILGQKVEFLVSFYNNEISEKSEIFDDQFSVERPDGSNFTLKIRSTKLEDSAMYFCASSQQGAWEKLFFGSGTQLSVL.

The genes are TRBV2 and TRBJ1-4; possible D gene TRBD1, 5 bases. Trimming pared 3 bases from V and 4 bases from J, leaving 9 bases between. CDR3 length equals 14 residues. The germline CDR1 and CDR2 sequences are SNHLY and FYNNEI. The CDR3 DNA reads TGTGCCAGCAGTGAGGGACGGCGTAATGAAAAACTGTTTTTT. Its protein is CASSEGRRNEKLFF.

The chain combines TRBV30 with TRBJ1-6; D is perhaps TRBD1 (5 bases). Deletions cut 7 bases from V and 5 bases from J, with 15 bases between. This CDR3 has 14 amino acids. In germline, CDR1 is GTSNPN, CDR2 SVGIG (reference sequence). The CDR3 here is CAYFEGIHNSPLHF. CDR3 in DNA: TGTGCCTACTTCGAGGGGATTCATAATTCACCCCTCCACTTT.

On this clone itself: The junction does not match germline at one end; this may be a read error. The chain is built from TRBV13 and TRBJ1-3; 12 nucleotides line up with TRBD1. The CDR3 is 16 residues long. Looked up from germline, CDR1 is PRHDT and CDR2 is FYEKMQ (reference sequence). CDR3 loop: CASSLGTGGAGNTIYF. The CDR3 DNA is TGTGCCAGCAGCCTAGGGACAGGGGGCGCTGGAAACACCATATATTTT.

The chain combines TRBV29-1 with TRBJ1-2; 7 bases are a match to TRBD1. This CDR3 region has 12 residues. V gave up 1 base and J gave up 7 bases; unmatched junction bases: 3. From germline, CDR1 is SQVTM and CDR2 ANQGSEA. CDR3 residues: CSVEGGGGGYTF. CDR3 bases: TGCAGCGTTGAAGGAGGGGGCGGTGGCTACACCTTC.

The chain combines TRBV10-2 with TRBJ1-6; 8 bases are shared with TRBD1. This CDR3 has 15 residues. Germline loops: CDR1 WSHSY, CDR2 SAAADI. V lost 6 bases and J lost 10; bases outside the gene matches: 11. CDR3 coding DNA: TGCGCCAGCAGAGAGCAACAGGGGGTTGACTCACCCCTCCACTTT. It translates to CASREQQGVDSPLHF.

The V call is TRBV5-1, the J call TRBJ2-1; 11 positions agree with TRBD1. The CDR3 extends over 16 amino acids. In germline, CDR1 is SGHRS, CDR2 YFSETQ. After removal of 4 bases from V and 6 bases from J, the junction contained 9 bases not matched to a gene. CDR3 loop: CASSLSGQGAPNEQFF. DNA of the CDR3: TGCGCCAGCAGCCTATCCGGACAGGGGGCCCCCAATGAGCAGTTCTTC.

The sample holds one count of this clone. The rearrangement links TRBV29-1 to TRBJ2-1, with 7 bases that match TRBD1. The germline CDR1 and CDR2 sequences are SQVTM and ANQGSEA. CDR3 length equals 14 residues. The trim removed 4 bases at V and 8 bases at J, leaving 11 bases unmatched. The chain's CDR3 is CSVGPDRIRYEQFF. For the CDR3, the DNA is TGCAGCGTTGGGCCGGACAGGATAAGGTATGAGCAGTTCTTC.